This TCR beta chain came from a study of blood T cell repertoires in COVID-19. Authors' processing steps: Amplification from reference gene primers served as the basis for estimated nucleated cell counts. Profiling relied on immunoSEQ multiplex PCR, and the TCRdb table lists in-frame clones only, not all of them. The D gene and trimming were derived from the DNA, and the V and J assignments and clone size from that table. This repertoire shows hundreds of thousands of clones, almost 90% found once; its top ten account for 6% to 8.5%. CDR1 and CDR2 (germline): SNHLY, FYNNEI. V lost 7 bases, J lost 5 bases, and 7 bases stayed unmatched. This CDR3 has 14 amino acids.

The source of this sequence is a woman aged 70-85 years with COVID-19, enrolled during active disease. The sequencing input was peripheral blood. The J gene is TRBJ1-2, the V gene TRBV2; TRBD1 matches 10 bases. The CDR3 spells CASIGDRGFYGYTF. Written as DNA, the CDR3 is TGTGCCAGCATCGGGGACAGGGGATTTTATGGCTACACCTTC.